These 14 T cell receptor beta chains came from one sample sequenced in a study of T cell repertoires in cytomegalovirus infection (dated by TCRdb to the late 2010s). The sequencing machine was an Illumina HiSeq 1500. The raw public data were reprocessed by TCRdb itself: fastp quality trimming at Q25, MiXCR clonotype calling, in-frame beta chains only. Every CDR3 protein is listed once, alongside the most common genes and DNA of its rows. For this sample the table gives nearly 550,000 distinct CDR3 sequences, of which 16% were detected only once. Of the sample, 20% to 30% falls within the top ten clones. Sequenced sample: CD8+ T cells from PBMCs. Source of these receptors: a human donor in good health (CMV status not recorded). Some clones in this sample may be carry-over from other donors' samples.

This clonotype occurred many times. The chain recombines TRBV27 with TRBJ1-3; D is unresolved. Trimming stripped 3 bases from V and 4 bases from J, with 13 bases between. Per the germline V gene, CDR1 is MNHEY and CDR2 is SMNVEV (reference sequence). This CDR3 spans 15 amino acids. The CDR3 sequence is CASSLSSSAGNTIYF. CDR3 sequence (DNA): TGTGCCAGCAGTTTGTCGTCCTCGGCAGGAAACACCATATATTTT.

This clonotype showed up many times. The CDR3 DNA is TGTGCCAGCAGTTCCGGCCCAGATACGCAGTATTTT. This encodes CASSSGPDTQYF. The chain employs TRBV12-3 or TRBV12-4 and TRBJ2-3; no clear D gene. The V and J ends lost 4 bases and 4 bases respectively, with 6 bases between them. The CDR3 loop spans 12 amino acids.

This sequence joins TRBV14 and TRBJ1-3; TRBD1 is a possible D gene (5 bases). The CDR3 length is 16 residues. Germline V CDR1 and CDR2: SGHDN, FVKESK. Trimming removed 1 base from V and 2 bases from J, with 12 bases in between. CDR3: CASSQGLGGAGNTIYF. CDR3 DNA: TGTGCCAGCAGCCAAGGCCTGGGGGGGGCTGGAAACACCATATATTTT.

This clonotype was seen ten or more times. The genes are TRBV6-1 and TRBJ2-1; D unclear. The germline V gene encodes CDR1 MNHNS and CDR2 SASEGT. This CDR3 comprises 16 residues. Trimming took off 6 bases at V and 0 bases at J, with 15 bases between the two ends. The CDR3 DNA follows: TGTGCCAGCAGATCAATCCGAACCTCCTCCTACAATGAGCAGTTCTTC. Protein: CASRSIRTSSYNEQFF.

The chain has TRBV30 and TRBJ2-7, with TRBD2 identical over 10 bases. Losses at the gene ends were 3 bases for V and 0 bases for J; bases not matched to a gene: 8. CDR3 length equals 16 residues. CDR1 is GTSNPN, CDR2 SVGIG, per germline (reference sequence). The CDR3 nucleotides read TGTGCCTGGAGGGATCTAGCGGGAGCAACCTCCTACGAGCAGTACTTC. Encoded protein: CAWRDLAGATSYEQYF.

The chain employs TRBV4-1 and TRBJ2-7; D perhaps matches TRBD2 (5 bases). The CDR3 has 15 residues. The germline V gene has CDR1 MGHRA and CDR2 YSYEKL. Trimming removed 4 bases at V and 0 bases at J, with 13 bases between. The CDR3 DNA sequence: TGCGCCAGCAGCCCCGAGGGAAGGCTCTCCTACGAGCAGTACTTC. The encoded protein is CASSPEGRLSYEQYF.

Note on this clonotype: Given a much more abundant clone one base away, this may be a read error. This chain connects TRBV19 to TRBJ1-1; D is undetermined. This CDR3 is 13 amino acids long. Germline assignment: CDR1 LNHDA and CDR2 SQIVND (reference sequence). This chain's CDR3 is CVSSTVMNTEAFF. The CDR3 DNA reads as TGTGTCAGTAGTACGGTTATGAACACTGAAGCTTTCTTT.

About this clonotype itself: This may be a read error, as it is one base from a much larger clone. The chain joins TRBV7-8 to TRBJ2-2; 10 nucleotides align to TRBD1. Germline CDR1 is SGHVS and CDR2 is FQNEAQ. This CDR3 contains 17 residues. The CDR3 here is CARSFVLDRGGTGELFF. DNA of the CDR3: TGTGCCAGAAGCTTCGTATTGGACAGGGGGGGCACCGGGGAGCTGTTTTTT. Full variable domain (remainder filled in from reference TRBV7-8 and TRBJ2-2): GAGVSQSPRYKVAKRGQDVALRCDPISGHVSLFWYQQALGQGPEFLTYFQNEAQLDKSGLPSDRFFAERPEGSVSTLKIQRTQQEDSAVYLCARSFVLDRGGTGELFFGEGSRLTVL.

Only a few counts were recorded for this clonotype. This chain links TRBV6-1 with TRBJ2-2; D unresolved. Germline CDR1 and CDR2: MNHNS and SASEGT. Trimming removed 7 bases at V and 7 bases at J, with 7 bases between. CDR3 length equals 11 residues. The CDR3 sequence is CASTGGGELFF. For the CDR3, the DNA is TGTGCCAGCACGGGTGGCGGGGAGCTGTTTTTT.

This rearrangement joins TRBV20-1 to TRBJ2-2, with D maybe TRBD2 (6 bases). Germline CDR1 is DFQATT and CDR2 is SNEGSKA (reference sequence). V was trimmed by 5 bases and J by 5 bases, leaving 12 bases between them. The CDR3 runs 13 residues. CDR3 in amino acids: CSASRGNTGELFF. DNA of the CDR3: TGCAGTGCTTCCCGCGGGAATACCGGGGAGCTGTTTTTT.

This clonotype was seen more than once but under ten times. The chain has TRBV27 and TRBJ2-7, with D perhaps TRBD1 (5 bases). V was cut by 6 bases and J by 3 bases, with 18 bases left in between. Germline CDR1 and CDR2: MNHEY and SMNVEV (reference sequence). The CDR3 spans 15 residues. CDR3 sequence reads: CASSSMLGVFYEQYF. The CDR3 DNA reads as TGTGCCAGCAGCTCAATGCTAGGGGTGTTCTACGAGCAGTACTTC.

V usage is TRBV25-1 and J usage is TRBJ2-7; 12 nucleotides agree with TRBD2. Germline V CDR1 and CDR2: MGHDK, SYGVNS. Trimming cost V 5 bases and J 0 bases; bases outside gene matches: 14. This CDR3 has 19 residues. The CDR3 here is CASSTHRGLAGGPSYEQYF. CDR3 nucleotides: TGTGCCAGCAGTACTCACAGGGGCCTAGCGGGAGGGCCCTCCTACGAGCAGTACTTC.

J is TRBJ2-5 and V is TRBV5-5, with a weak D call TRBD2 (6 bases). With 0 bases removed from V and 1 base from J, the gap between germline ends came to 13 bases. The CDR3 is 16 amino acids. CDR1 SGHKS and CDR2 YYEKEE come from the germline V gene (reference sequence). CDR3 amino acids: CASSLGGGGGQETQYF. CDR3 coding DNA: TGTGCCAGCAGCTTGGGGGGAGGTGGGGGCCAAGAGACCCAGTACTTC.

This clonotype was seen repeatedly, ten times or more. The rearrangement links TRBV11-2 to TRBJ2-1, with 7 bases lining up with TRBD2. V gave up 5 bases and J gave up 5 bases; unmatched junction bases: 15. In germline, CDR1 is SGHAT, CDR2 FQNNGV. This CDR3 spans 17 amino acids. Here the CDR3 DNA reads TGTGCCAGCAGCCCCAGGAGTGGGGCGGGGGTTAACAATGAGCAGTTCTTC. It codes for CASSPRSGAGVNNEQFF.